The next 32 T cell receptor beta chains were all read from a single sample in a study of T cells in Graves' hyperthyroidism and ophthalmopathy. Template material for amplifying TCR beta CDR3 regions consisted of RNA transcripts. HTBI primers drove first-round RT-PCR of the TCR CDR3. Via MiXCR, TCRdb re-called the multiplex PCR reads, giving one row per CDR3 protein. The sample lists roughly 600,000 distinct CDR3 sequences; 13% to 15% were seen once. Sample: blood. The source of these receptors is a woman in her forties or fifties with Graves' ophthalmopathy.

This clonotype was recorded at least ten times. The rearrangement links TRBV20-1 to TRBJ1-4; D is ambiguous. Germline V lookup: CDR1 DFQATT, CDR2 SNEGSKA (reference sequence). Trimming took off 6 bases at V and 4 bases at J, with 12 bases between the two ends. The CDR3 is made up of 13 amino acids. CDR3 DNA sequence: TGCAGTGCCCTTAGCGACCTTAATGAAAAACTGTTTTTT. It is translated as CSALSDLNEKLFF.

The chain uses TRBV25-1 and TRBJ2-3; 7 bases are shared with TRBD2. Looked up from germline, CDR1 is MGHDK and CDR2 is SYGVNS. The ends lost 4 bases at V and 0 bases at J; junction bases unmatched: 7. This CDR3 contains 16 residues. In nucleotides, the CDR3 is TGTGCCAGCAGTGCCAGCGGGAACGCTAGCACAGATACGCAGTATTTT. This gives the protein CASSASGNASTDTQYF.

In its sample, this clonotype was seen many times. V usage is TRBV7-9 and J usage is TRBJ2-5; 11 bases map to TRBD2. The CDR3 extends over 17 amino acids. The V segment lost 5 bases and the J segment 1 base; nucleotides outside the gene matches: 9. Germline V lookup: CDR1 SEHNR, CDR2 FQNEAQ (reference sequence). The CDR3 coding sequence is TGTGCCAGCAGCCCAACGGGACTAGCGGAGCCCCAAGAGACCCAGTACTTC. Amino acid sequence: CASSPTGLAEPQETQYF.

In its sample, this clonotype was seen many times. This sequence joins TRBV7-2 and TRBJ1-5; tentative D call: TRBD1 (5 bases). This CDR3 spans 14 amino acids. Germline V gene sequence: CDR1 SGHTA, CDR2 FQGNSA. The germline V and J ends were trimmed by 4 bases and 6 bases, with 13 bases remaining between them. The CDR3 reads CASSSPEQGQPQHF. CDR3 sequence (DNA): TGTGCCAGCAGCTCACCGGAGCAGGGTCAGCCCCAGCATTTT. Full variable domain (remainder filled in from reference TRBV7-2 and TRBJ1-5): GAGVSQSPSNKVTEKGKDVELRCDPISGHTALYWYRQSLGQGLEFLIYFQGNSAPDKSGLPSDRFSAERTGGSVSTLTIQRTQQEDSAVYLCASSSPEQGQPQHFGDGTRLSIL.

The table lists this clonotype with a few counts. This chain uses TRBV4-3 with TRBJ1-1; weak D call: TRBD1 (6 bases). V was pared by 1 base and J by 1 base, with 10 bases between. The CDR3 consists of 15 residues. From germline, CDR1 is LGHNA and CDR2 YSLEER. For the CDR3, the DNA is TGCGCCAGCAGCCAAGTAATAGGGGGGAACACTGAAGCTTTCTTT. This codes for CASSQVIGGNTEAFF.

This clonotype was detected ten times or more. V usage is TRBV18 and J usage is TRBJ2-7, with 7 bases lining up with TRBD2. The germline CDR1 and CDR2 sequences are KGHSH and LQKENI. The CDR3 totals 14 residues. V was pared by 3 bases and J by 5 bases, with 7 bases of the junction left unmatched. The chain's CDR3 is CASSPTTGGHEQYF. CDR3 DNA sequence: TGTGCCAGCTCACCTACGACGGGGGGACACGAGCAGTACTTC. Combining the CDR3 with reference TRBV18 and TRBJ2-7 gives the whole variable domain NAGVMQNPRHLVRRRGQEARLRCSPMKGHSHVYWYRQLPEEGLKFMVYLQKENIIDESGMPKERFSAEFPKEGPSILRIQQVVRGDSAAYFCASSPTTGGHEQYFGPGTRLTVT.

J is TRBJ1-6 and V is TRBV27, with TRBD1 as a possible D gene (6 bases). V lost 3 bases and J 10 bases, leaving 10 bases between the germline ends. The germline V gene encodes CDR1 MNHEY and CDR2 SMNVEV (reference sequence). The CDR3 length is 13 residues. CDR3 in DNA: TGTGCCAGCAGTTTTTTCCAGGGGTCACCCCTCCACTTT. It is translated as CASSFFQGSPLHF.

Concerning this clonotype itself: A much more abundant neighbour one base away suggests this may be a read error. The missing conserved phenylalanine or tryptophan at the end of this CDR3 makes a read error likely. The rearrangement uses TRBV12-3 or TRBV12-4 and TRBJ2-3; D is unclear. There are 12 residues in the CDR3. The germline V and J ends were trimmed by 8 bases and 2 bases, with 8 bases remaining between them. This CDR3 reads CASAPNTDTQYS. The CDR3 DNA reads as TGTGCCAGCGCGCCCAACACAGATACGCAGTATTCT.

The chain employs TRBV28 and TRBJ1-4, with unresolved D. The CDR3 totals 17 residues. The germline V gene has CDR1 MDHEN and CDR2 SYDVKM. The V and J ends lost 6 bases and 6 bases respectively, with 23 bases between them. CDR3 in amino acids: CASRTGSFSGGDEKLFF. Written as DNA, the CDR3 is TGTGCCAGCAGAACCGGATCATTCTCGGGTGGAGATGAAAAACTGTTTTTT.

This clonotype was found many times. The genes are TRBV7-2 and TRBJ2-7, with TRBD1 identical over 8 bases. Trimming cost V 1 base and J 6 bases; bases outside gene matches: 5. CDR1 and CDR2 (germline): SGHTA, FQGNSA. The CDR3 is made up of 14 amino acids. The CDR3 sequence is CASSLVQGASEQYF. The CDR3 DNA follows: TGTGCCAGCAGCTTAGTGCAGGGGGCCTCCGAGCAGTACTTC.

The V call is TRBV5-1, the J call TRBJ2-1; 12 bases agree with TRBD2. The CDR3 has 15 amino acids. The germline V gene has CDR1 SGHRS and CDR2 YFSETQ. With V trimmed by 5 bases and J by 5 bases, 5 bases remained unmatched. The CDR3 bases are TGCGCCAGCAGACTAGCGGGAGGCCTAAACAATGAGCAGTTCTTC. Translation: CASRLAGGLNNEQFF. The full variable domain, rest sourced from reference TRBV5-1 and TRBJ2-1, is KAGVTQTPRYLIKTRGQQVTLSCSPISGHRSVSWYQQTPGQGLQFLFEYFSETQRNKGNFPGRFSGRQFSNSRSEMNVSTLELGDSALYLCASRLAGGLNNEQFFGPGTRLTVL.

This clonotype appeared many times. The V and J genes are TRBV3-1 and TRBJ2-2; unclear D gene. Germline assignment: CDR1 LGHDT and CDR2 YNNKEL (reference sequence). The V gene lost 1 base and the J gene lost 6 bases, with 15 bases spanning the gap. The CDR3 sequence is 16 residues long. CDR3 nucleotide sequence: TGTGCCAGCAGCCAAGTCACGCCTAAATACGCCGGGGAGCTGTTTTTT. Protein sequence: CASSQVTPKYAGELFF.

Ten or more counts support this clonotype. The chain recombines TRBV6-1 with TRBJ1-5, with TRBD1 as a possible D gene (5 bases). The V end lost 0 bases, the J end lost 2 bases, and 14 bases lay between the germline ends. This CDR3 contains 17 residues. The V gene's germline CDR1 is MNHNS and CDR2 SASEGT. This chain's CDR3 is CASSEARRDLGNQPQHF. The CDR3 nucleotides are TGTGCCAGCAGTGAAGCGCGCAGGGATTTAGGCAATCAGCCCCAGCATTTT.

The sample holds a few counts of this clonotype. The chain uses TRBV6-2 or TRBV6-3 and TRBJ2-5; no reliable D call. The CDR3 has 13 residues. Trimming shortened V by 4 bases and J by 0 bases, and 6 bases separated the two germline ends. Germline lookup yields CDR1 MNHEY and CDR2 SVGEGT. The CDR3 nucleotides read TGTGCCAGCAGTTCGCCAAACCAAGAGACCCAGTACTTC. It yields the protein CASSSPNQETQYF.

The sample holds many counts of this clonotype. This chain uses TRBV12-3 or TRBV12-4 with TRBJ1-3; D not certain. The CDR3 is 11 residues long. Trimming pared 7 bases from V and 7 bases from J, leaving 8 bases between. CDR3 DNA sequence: TGTGCCAGCAAGGGTTCTAACACCATATATTTT. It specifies CASKGSNTIYF.

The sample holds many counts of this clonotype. CDR3: CASSEGRRSNQPQHF. CDR3 in DNA: TGTGCCAGCAGCGAGGGACGGCGAAGCAATCAGCCCCAGCATTTT. This sequence joins TRBV5-8 and TRBJ1-5, with a tentative D call TRBD1 (5 bases). V dropped 4 bases and J dropped 1 base, with 12 bases sitting between them. Germline V CDR1 and CDR2: SGHTS, YDEGEE. There are 15 residues in the CDR3. Complete variable domain (other parts from reference TRBV5-8 and TRBJ1-5): EAGVTQSPTHLIKTRGQQATLRCSPISGHTSVYWYQQALGLGLQFLLWYDEGEERNRGNFPPRFSGRQFPNYSSELNVNALELEDSALYLCASSEGRRSNQPQHFGDGTRLSIL.

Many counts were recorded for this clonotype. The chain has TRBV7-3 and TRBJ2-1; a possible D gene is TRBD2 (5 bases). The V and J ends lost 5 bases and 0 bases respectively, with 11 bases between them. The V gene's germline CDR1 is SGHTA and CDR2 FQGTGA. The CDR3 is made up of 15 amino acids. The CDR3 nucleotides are TGTGCCAGCAGCCAGGACTTGAGCTCCTACAATGAGCAGTTCTTC. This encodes CASSQDLSSYNEQFF.

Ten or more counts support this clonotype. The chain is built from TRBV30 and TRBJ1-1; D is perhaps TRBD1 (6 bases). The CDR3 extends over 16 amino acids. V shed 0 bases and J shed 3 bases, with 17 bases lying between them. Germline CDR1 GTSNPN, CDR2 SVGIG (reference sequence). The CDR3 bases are TGTGCCTGGAGTGTAGGTGGGCAGGGGCGATACACTGAAGCTTTCTTT. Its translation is CAWSVGGQGRYTEAFF. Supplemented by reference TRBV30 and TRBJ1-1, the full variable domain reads SQTIHQWPATLVQPVGSPLSLECTVEGTSNPNLYWYRQAAGRGLQLLFYSVGIGQISSEVPQNLSASRPQDRQFILSSKKLLLSDSGFYLCAWSVGGQGRYTEAFFGQGTRLTVV.

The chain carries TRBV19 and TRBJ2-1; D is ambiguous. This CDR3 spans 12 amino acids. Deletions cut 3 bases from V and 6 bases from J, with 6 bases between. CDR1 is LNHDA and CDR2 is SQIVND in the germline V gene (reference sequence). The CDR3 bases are TGTGCCAGTAGTATGGTTGGCAATGAGCAGTTCTTC. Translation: CASSMVGNEQFF.

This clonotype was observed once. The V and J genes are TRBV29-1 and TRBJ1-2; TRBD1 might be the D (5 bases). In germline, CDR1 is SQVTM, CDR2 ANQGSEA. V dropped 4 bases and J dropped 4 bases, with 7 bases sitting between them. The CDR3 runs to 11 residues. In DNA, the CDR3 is TGCAGCGTTGGGGGGTTCTATGGCTACACCTTC. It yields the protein CSVGGFYGYTF. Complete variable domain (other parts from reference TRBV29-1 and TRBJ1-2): SAVISQKPSRDICQRGTSLTIQCQVDSQVTMMFWYRQQPGQSLTLIATANQGSEATYESGFVIDKFPISRPNLTFSTLTVSNMSPEDSSIYLCSVGGFYGYTFGSGTRLTVV.

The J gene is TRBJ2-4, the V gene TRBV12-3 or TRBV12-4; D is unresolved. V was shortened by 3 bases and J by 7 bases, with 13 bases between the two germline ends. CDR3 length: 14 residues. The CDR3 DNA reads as TGTGCCAGCAGTTTCGGCCTAAATTGGAACATTCAGTACTTC. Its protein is CASSFGLNWNIQYF.

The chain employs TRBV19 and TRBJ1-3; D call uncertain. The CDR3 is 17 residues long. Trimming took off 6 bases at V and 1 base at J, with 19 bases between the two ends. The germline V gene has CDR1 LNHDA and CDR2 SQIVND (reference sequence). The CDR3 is CASSDRPAGRSGNTIYF. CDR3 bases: TGTGCCAGTAGCGATAGACCGGCGGGAAGGTCTGGAAACACCATATATTTT.

CDR3 residues: CASTQSRKETQYF. The DNA of the CDR3 is TGTGCCAGCACCCAATCCCGCAAAGAGACCCAGTACTTC. The chain employs TRBV6-1 and TRBJ2-5, with D hard to call. Germline-derived CDR1 and CDR2 are MNHNS and SASEGT. V lost 7 bases to trimming and J lost 3 bases, with 12 bases between them. CDR3 size: 13 residues.

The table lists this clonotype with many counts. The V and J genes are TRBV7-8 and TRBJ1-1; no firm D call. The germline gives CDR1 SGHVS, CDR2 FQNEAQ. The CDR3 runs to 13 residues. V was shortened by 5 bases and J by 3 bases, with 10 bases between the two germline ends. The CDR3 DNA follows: TGTGCCAGCAGCGCTAAAATAGACACTGAAGCTTTCTTT. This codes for CASSAKIDTEAFF.

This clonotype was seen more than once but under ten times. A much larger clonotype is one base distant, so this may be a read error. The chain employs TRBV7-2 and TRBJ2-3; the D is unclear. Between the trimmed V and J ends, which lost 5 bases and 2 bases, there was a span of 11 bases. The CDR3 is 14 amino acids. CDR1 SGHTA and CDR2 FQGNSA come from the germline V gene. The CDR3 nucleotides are TGTGCCAGCAGCCCAGGACGGCACACAGATACGCAGTATTTT. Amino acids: CASSPGRHTDTQYF.

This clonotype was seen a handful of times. In nucleotides, the CDR3 is TGTGCCAGCAGCCCCCCCGGGACTAGCGGGAAGACAGATACGCAGTATTTT. This encodes CASSPPGTSGKTDTQYF. This chain uses TRBV6-2 or TRBV6-3 with TRBJ2-3, with 13 bases that match TRBD2. Germline CDR1 reads MNHEY; CDR2 reads SVGEGT. The CDR3 runs 17 residues. Trimming at V came to 6 bases and at J to 3 bases, leaving 9 bases not matched to a gene.

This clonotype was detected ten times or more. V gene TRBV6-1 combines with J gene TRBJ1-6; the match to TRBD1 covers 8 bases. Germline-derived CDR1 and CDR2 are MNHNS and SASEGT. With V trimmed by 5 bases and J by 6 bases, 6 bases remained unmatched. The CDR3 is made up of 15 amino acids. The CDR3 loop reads CASSTQGASNSPLHF. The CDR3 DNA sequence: TGTGCCAGCAGTACGCAGGGGGCGAGTAATTCACCCCTCCACTTT.

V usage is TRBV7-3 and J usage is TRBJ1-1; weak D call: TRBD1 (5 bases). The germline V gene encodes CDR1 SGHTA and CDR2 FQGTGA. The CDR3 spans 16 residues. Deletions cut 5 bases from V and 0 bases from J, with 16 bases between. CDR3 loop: CASSQSGTDMNTEAFF. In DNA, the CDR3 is TGTGCCAGCAGCCAATCCGGGACCGACATGAACACTGAAGCTTTCTTT.

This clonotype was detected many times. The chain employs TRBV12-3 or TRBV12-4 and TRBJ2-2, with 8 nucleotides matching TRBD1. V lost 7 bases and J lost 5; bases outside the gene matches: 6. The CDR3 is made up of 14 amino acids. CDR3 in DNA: TGTGCCAGCACTGGGGACAGGTCGACCGGGGAGCTGTTTTTT. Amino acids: CASTGDRSTGELFF.

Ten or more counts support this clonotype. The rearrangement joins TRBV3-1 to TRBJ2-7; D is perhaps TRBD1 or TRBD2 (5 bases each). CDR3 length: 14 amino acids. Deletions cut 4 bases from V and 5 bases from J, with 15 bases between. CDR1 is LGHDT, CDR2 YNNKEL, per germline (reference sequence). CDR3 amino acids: CASSPGTGRHEQYF. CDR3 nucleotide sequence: TGTGCCAGCAGCCCTGGGACGGGGCGCCACGAGCAGTACTTC.

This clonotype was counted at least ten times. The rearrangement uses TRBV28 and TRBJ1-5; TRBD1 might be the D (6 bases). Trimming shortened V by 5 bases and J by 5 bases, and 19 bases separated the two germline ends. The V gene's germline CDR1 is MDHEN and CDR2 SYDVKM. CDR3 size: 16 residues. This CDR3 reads CASSPSGGGGDQPQHF. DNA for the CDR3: TGTGCCAGCAGTCCTTCTGGGGGCGGGGGGGATCAGCCCCAGCATTTT.

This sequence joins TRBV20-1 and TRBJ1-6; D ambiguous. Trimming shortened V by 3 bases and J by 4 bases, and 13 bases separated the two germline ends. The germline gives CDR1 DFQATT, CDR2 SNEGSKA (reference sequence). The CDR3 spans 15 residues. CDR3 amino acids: CSASLSASYNSPLHF. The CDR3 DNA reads TGCAGTGCTAGTCTGTCGGCGTCTTATAATTCACCCCTCCACTTT.